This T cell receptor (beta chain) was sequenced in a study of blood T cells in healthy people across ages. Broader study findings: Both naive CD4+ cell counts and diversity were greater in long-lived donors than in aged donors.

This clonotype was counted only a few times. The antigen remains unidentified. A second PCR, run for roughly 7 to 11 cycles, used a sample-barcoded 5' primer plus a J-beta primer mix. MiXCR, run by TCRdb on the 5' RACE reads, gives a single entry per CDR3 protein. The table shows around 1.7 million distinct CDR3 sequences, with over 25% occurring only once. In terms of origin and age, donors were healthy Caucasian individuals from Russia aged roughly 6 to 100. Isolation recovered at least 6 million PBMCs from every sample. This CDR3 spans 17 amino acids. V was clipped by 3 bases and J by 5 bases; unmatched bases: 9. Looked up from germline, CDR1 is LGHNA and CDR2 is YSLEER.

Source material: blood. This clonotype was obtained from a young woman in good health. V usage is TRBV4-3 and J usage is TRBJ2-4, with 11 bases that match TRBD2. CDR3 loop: CASSQGLAVVGQNIQYF. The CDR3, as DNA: TGCGCCAGCAGCCAGGGACTAGCGGTGGTGGGGCAAAACATTCAGTACTTC.